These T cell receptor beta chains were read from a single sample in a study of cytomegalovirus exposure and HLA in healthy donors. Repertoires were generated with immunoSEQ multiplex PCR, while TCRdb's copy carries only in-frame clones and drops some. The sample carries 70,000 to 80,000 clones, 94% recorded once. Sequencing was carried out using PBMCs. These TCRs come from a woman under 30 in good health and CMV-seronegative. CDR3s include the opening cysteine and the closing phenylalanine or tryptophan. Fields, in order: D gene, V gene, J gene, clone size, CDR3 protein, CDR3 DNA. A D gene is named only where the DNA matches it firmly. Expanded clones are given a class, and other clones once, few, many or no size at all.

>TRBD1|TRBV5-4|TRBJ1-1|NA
CASSVDPQGAGTEAFF
TGTGCCAGCAGCGTCGACCCTCAGGGGGCCGGCACTGAAGCTTTCTTT
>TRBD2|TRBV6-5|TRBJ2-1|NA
CASSSRLAGNYNEQFF
TGTGCCAGCAGTTCCCGACTAGCGGGAAACTACAATGAGCAGTTCTTC
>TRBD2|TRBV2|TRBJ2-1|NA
CASSDWGLAGGKNEQFF
TGTGCCAGCAGTGATTGGGGTCTAGCGGGGGGTAAAAATGAGCAGTTCTTC
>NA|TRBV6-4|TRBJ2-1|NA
CASSPLGEANEQFF
TGTGCCAGCAGCCCACTGGGGGAGGCCAATGAGCAGTTCTTC
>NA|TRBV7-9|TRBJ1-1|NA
CASNLPGGNTEAFF
TGTGCCAGCAACCTGCCGGGGGGGAACACTGAAGCTTTCTTT
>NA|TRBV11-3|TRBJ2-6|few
CASSPWGAGANVLTF
TGTGCCAGCAGTCCCTGGGGGGCTGGGGCCAACGTCCTGACTTTC
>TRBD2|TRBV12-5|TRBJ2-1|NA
CASGSGSSYNEQFF
TGTGCTAGTGGCAGCGGGAGCTCCTACAATGAGCAGTTCTTC
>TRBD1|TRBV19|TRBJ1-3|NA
CATGTDLGNTIYF
TGTGCCACCGGGACAGATCTTGGAAACACCATATATTTT
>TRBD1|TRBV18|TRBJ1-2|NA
CASSQSAPVGQSYYGYTF
TGTGCCAGCTCTCAATCAGCGCCGGTGGGACAGTCCTACTATGGCTACACCTTC
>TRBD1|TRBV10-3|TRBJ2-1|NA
CAIRPGQGTGEQFF
TGTGCCATCAGACCGGGACAGGGAACGGGTGAGCAGTTCTTC
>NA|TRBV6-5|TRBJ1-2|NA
CASRRGDRGAYGYTF
TGTGCCAGCAGACGCGGAGACCGAGGTGCCTATGGCTACACCTTC
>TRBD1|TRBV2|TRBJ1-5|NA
CASSELQGAGNQPQHF
TGTGCCAGCAGTGAACTACAGGGGGCAGGCAATCAGCCCCAGCATTTT
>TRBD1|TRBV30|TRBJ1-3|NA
CASTGEIGNTIYF
TGTGCCTCAACAGGGGAGATTGGAAACACCATATATTTT
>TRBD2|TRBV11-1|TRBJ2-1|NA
CASSLGPSGEFINEQFF
TGTGCCAGCAGCTTAGGGCCTAGCGGGGAGTTTATTAATGAGCAGTTCTTC
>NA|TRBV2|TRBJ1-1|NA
CASSVSQGWTEAFF
TGTGCCAGCAGTGTCTCGCAGGGATGGACTGAAGCTTTCTTT
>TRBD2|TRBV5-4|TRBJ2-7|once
CASSVLGLAVEQYF
TGTGCCAGCAGCGTCCTGGGACTAGCGGTCGAGCAGTACTTC
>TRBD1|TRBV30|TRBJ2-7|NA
CAWQSGQGIPQQYF
TGTGCCTGGCAGTCCGGACAGGGGATCCCACAGCAGTACTTC